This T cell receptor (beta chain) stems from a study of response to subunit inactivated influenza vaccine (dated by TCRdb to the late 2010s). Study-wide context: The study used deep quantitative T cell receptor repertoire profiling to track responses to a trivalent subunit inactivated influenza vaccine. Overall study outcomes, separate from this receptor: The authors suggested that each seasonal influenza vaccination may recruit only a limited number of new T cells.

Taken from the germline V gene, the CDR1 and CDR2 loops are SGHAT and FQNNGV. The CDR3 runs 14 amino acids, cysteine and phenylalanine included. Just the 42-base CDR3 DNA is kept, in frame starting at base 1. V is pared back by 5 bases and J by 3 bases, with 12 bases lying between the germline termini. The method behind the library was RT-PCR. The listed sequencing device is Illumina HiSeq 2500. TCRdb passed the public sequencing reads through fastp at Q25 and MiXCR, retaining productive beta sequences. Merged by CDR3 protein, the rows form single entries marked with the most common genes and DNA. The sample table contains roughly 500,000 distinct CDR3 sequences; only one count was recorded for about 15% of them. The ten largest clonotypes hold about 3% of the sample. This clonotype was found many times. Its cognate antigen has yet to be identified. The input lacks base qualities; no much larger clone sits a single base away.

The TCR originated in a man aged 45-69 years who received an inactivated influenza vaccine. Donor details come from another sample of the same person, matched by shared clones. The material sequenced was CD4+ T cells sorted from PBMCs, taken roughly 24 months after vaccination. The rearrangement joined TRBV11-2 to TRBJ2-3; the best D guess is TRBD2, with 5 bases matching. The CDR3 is CASSRTRFTDTQYF. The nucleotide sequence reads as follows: TGTGCCAGCAGCCGGACTCGATTTACAGATACGCAGTATTTT.